Listed below are T cell receptor beta chains from one sample, sequenced in a study of T cell responses to AZD1222 COVID-19 vaccine. Some clones are missing from TCRdb's copy, which holds only in-frame ones; the method was immunoSEQ multiplex PCR. This table has 150,000 to 180,000 clones, 90% appearing once. The source was peripheral blood, collected on day 0 of AZD1222 vaccination. Every receptor here comes from an adult in good health. The CDR3 runs from the conserved cysteine through the conserved F or W. D genes are given only for firm matches. Size values are once, few and many counts, or a class for expanded clones, and some rows have none.

DNA,CDR3,V,D,J,size
TGTGCCAGCCTTCGGGGGGGCAGGGGAGAGCAGTACTTC,CASLRGGRGEQYF,TRBV28,TRBD2,TRBJ2-7,.
TGCGCCAGCAGCCCATACCGGGAGTCTATGGAGGGCTACACCTTC,CASSPYRESMEGYTF,TRBV5-1,.,TRBJ1-2,.
TGTGCCAGCAGCGACCCCTTCTCTGGAAACACCATATATTTT,CASSDPFSGNTIYF,TRBV6-5,.,TRBJ1-3,.
TGTGCCAGCAGTTACTCCCCGGGACAGGGTTCCTCAGATACGCAGTATTTT,CASSYSPGQGSSDTQYF,TRBV6-2/TRBV6-3,TRBD1,TRBJ2-3,.
TGTGCCTACTCCCCGGACAGTAATTCACCCCTCCACTTT,CAYSPDSNSPLHF,TRBV6-5,.,TRBJ1-6,.
TGTGCCAGCAGTCCAAATCGGGCCCTGAACACTGAAGCTTTCTTT,CASSPNRALNTEAFF,TRBV7-9,.,TRBJ1-1,few
TGTGCCAGCTCATCGACGGTCAAGGATGGCTACACCTTC,CASSSTVKDGYTF,TRBV18,.,TRBJ1-2,once
TGTGCCAGCAGTCAAGGTTTGAACACTGAAGCTTTCTTT,CASSQGLNTEAFF,TRBV9,.,TRBJ1-1,.
TGTGCCAGCAGCTTAAGAAATCCGCAGGGGGTCTGGTGCCGCTACACCTTC,CASSLRNPQGVWCRYTF,TRBV11-3,TRBD1,TRBJ1-2,.
TGTGCCAGCAGCTTAGATTTAGCGAACACCATATATTTT,CASSLDLANTIYF,TRBV7-8,.,TRBJ1-3,.
TGTGCCAGCAGTTTGGAGCCGGCTAACTATGGCTACACCTTC,CASSLEPANYGYTF,TRBV28,.,TRBJ1-2,.
TGTGCCAGCAGCCAACTCCAGGGGCAGGCGTCCGACTATGGCTACACCTTC,CASSQLQGQASDYGYTF,TRBV7-9,.,TRBJ1-2,.
TGTGCCAGTAATCGACAGTCGAGGCCCGGGGAGCTGTTTTTT,CASNRQSRPGELFF,TRBV19,.,TRBJ2-2,.
TGTGCCAGCAGTCTCCGGGGGACAGGGTCCGGGGAGCTGTTTTTT,CASSLRGTGSGELFF,TRBV28,TRBD1,TRBJ2-2,.
TGTGCCAGCAGCTTGGACGGAGGGGCTGGAAACACCATATATTTT,CASSLDGGAGNTIYF,TRBV5-4,.,TRBJ1-3,few
TGTGCCAGCAGCCTCGAACTAGCGCCGAACACCGGGGAGCTGTTTTTT,CASSLELAPNTGELFF,TRBV7-9,TRBD2,TRBJ2-2,.
TGTGCCAGCAGTTTTGGGGCACTAGCTAACTATGGCTACACCTTC,CASSFGALANYGYTF,TRBV28,.,TRBJ1-2,.
TGCGCCAGCAGCTGGCCTCCGGGACAGGGAGGCACTGAAGCTTTCTTT,CASSWPPGQGGTEAFF,TRBV5-1,TRBD1,TRBJ1-1,.
TGTGCCAGCAGCCGTTCAGGGGGGACAGGCCTAGAGACCCAGTACTTC,CASSRSGGTGLETQYF,TRBV7-9,TRBD1,TRBJ2-5,.
TGCGCCAGCAGCCATGACGACAGGGTCGGCGCAGCTTTCTTT,CASSHDDRVGAAFF,TRBV4-1,TRBD1,TRBJ1-1,.
TGTGCCAGCAGTTCTAGCGGCTACGAGCAGTACTTC,CASSSSGYEQYF,TRBV12-3/TRBV12-4,TRBD2,TRBJ2-7,.
TGTGCCAGCAGCGCGGACAGGGCTGGGACTGAAGCTTTCTTT,CASSADRAGTEAFF,TRBV7-2,TRBD1,TRBJ1-1,.
TGTGCCAGTAGTATCGGCGGGACAGGGAATGAGCAGTTCTTC,CASSIGGTGNEQFF,TRBV19,TRBD1,TRBJ2-1,.
TGCGCCAGCAGCTCCTTTCCCGATCAGCCCCAGCATTTT,CASSSFPDQPQHF,TRBV5-1,.,TRBJ1-5,.
TGTGCCATCGGACTAGCGGGGGGCAATGAGCAGTTCTTC,CAIGLAGGNEQFF,TRBV10-3,TRBD2,TRBJ2-1,.
TGTGCCATCACGGGGCAGCGAAACACTGAAGCTTTCTTT,CAITGQRNTEAFF,TRBV10-3,.,TRBJ1-1,.
TGTGCCAGCAGTCCCTACAGGTCTGGGGCCAACGTCCTGACTTTC,CASSPYRSGANVLTF,TRBV27,.,TRBJ2-6,.
TGTGCCAGCAGTTGGGTCGCCTCCGGGACTTCGTCCTACGAGCAGTACTTC,CASSWVASGTSSYEQYF,TRBV5-5,.,TRBJ2-7,.
TGTGCCAGCGGCCCCCTATCTTTAGGCCAGGAGCAGTTCTTC,CASGPLSLGQEQFF,TRBV9,.,TRBJ2-1,.
TGTGCCAGCAGCTCCAACCAGGTTTCACCCCTCCACTTT,CASSSNQVSPLHF,TRBV7-9,.,TRBJ1-6,.
TGTGCTAGTGGTTTGTATGCAGTAGAGACCCAGTACTTC,CASGLYAVETQYF,TRBV12-5,.,TRBJ2-5,.
TGTGCCAGCAGTTACTCGGGGGTTAACACTGAAGCTTTCTTT,CASSYSGVNTEAFF,TRBV6-5,.,TRBJ1-1,.
TGTGCCAGCAGCCTCCGGAGCAAAAGCTCCTACAATGAGCAGTTCTTC,CASSLRSKSSYNEQFF,TRBV9,.,TRBJ2-1,.